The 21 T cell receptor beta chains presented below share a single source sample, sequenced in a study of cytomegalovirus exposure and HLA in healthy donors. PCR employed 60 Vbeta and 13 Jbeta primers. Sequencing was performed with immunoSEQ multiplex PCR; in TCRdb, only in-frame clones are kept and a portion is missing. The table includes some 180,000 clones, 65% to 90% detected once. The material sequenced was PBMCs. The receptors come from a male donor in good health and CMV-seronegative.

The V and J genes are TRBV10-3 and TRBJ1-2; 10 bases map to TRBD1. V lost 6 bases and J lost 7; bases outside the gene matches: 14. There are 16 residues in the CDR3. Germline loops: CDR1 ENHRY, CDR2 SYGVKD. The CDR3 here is CAIRDRGNSTMRGYTF. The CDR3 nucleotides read TGTGCCATCAGGGACAGGGGGAACTCCACTATGCGTGGCTACACCTTC.

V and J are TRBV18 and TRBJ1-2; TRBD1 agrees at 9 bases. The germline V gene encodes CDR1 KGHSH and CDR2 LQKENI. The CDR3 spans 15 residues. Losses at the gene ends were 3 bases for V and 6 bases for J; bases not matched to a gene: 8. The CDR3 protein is CASSPPGTGSDGYTF. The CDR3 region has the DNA TGTGCCAGCTCACCCCCCGGGACAGGGTCTGATGGCTACACCTTC.

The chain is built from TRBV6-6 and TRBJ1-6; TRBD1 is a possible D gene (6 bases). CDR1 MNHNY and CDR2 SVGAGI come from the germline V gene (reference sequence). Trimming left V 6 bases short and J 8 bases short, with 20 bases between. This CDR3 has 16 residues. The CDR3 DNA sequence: TGTGCCAGCAGAACAAACAGGGCCAGTTGGGATTCACCCCTCCACTTT. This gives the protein CASRTNRASWDSPLHF.

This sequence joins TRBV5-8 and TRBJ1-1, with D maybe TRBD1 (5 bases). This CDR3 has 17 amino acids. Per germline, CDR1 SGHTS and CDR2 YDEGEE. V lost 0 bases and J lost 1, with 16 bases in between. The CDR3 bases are TGTGCCAGCAGCTTGGCCCGGCAGGGAGGATGGAACACTGAAGCTTTCTTT. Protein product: CASSLARQGGWNTEAFF.

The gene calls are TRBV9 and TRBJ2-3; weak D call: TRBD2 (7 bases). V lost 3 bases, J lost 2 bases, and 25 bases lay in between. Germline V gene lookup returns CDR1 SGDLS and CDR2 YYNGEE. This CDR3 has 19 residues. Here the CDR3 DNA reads TGTGCCAGCAGCGGTCCGGGGTCGGGGGGCTCCCCAAACACAGATACGCAGTATTTT. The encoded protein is CASSGPGSGGSPNTDTQYF. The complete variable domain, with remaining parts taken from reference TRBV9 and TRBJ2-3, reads DSGVTQTPKHLITATGQRVTLRCSPRSGDLSVYWYQQSLDQGLQFLIQYYNGEERAKGNILERFSAQQFPDLHSELNLSSLELGDSALYFCASSGPGSGGSPNTDTQYFGPGTRLTVL.

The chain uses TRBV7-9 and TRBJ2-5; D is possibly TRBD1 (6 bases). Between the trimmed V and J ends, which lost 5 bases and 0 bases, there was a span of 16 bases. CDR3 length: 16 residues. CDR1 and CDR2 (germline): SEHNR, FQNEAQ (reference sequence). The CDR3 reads CASSPSGQMYQETQYF. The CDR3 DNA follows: TGTGCCAGCAGCCCCTCCGGACAGATGTACCAAGAGACCCAGTACTTC.

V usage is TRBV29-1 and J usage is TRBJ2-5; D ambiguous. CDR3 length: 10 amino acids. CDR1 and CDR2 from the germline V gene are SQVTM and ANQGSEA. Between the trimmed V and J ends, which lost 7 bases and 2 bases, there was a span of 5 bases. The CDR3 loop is CSASQETQYF. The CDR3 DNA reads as TGCAGCGCCTCTCAAGAGACCCAGTACTTC.

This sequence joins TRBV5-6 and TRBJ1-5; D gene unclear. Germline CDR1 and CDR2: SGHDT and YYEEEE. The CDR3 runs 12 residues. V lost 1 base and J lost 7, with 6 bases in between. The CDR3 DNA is TGTGCCAGCAGCTTGTATGGCCAGCCCCAGCATTTT. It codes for CASSLYGQPQHF.

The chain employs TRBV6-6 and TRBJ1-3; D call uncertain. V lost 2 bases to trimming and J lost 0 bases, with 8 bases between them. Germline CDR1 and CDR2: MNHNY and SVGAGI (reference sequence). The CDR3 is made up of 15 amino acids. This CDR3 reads CASSYESFSGNTIYF. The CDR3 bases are TGTGCCAGCAGTTACGAGTCCTTCTCTGGAAACACCATATATTTT.

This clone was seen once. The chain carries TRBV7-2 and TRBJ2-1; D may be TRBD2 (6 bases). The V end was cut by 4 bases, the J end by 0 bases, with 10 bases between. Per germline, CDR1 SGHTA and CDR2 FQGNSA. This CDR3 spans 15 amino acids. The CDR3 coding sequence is TGTGCCAGCAGCTCCCGGGGGAGCTCCTACAATGAGCAGTTCTTC. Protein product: CASSSRGSSYNEQFF.

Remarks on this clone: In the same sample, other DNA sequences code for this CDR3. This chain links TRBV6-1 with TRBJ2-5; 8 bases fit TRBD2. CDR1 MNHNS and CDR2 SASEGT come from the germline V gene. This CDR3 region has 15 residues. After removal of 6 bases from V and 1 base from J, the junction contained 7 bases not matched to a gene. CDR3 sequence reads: CASSGGLAGQETQYF. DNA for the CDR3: TGTGCCAGCAGCGGGGGGCTAGCGGGCCAAGAGACCCAGTACTTC.

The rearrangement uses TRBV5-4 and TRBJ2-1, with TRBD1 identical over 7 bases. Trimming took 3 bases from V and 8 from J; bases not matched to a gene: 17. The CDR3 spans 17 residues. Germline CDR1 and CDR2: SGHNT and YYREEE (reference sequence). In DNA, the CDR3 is TGTGCCAGCAGCTACCAAATGACAGGGTGGAATTACGATGAGCAGTTCTTC. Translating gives CASSYQMTGWNYDEQFF.

The CDR3 loop reads CAIQGVATNEKLFF. For the CDR3, the DNA is TGTGCCATCCAGGGGGTGGCAACTAATGAAAAACTGTTTTTT. J is TRBJ1-4 and V is TRBV2; 7 bases fit TRBD1. This CDR3 is built from 14 residues. CDR1 and CDR2 (germline): SNHLY, FYNNEI. V lost 10 bases, J lost 0 bases, and 5 bases stayed unmatched.

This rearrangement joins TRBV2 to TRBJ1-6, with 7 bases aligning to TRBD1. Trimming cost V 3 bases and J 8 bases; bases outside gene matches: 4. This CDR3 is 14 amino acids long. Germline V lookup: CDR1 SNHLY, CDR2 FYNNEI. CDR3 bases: TGTGCCAGCAGTGACGGGACAGTGGATTCACCCCTCCACTTT. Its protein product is CASSDGTVDSPLHF.

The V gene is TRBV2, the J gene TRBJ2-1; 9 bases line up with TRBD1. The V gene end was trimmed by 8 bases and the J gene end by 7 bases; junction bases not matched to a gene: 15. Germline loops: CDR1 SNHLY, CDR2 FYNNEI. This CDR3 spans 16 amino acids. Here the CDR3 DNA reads TGTGCCAGCGCCAGAGAGGGGACAGGGATATGGAATGAGCAGTTCTTC. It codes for CASAREGTGIWNEQFF.

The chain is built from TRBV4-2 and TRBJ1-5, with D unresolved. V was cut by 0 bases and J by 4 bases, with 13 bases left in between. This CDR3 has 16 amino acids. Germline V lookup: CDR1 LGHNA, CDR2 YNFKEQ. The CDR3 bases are TGTGCCAGCAGCCAAGAGGTGAACAAACAAAATCAGCCCCAGCATTTT. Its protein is CASSQEVNKQNQPQHF.

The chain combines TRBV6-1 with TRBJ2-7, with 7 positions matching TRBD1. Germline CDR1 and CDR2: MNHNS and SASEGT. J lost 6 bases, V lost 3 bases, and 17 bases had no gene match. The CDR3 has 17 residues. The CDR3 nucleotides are TGTGCCAGCAGTGACCCACCTACGACAGGGATAAGGCTCGAGCAGTACTTC. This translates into CASSDPPTTGIRLEQYF.

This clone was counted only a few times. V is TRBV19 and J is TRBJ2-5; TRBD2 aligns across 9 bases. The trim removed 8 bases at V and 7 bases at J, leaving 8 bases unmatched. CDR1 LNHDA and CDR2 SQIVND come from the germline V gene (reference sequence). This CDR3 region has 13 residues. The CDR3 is CASGSGGPGTQYF. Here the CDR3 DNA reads TGTGCCAGTGGAAGCGGGGGGCCAGGGACCCAGTACTTC.

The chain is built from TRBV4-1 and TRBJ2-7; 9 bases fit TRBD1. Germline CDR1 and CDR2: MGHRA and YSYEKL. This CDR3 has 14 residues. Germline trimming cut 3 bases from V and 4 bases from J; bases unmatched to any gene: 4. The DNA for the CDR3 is TGCGCCAGCAGCCATGTGGGACAGGGTTACGAGCAGTACTTC. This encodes CASSHVGQGYEQYF.

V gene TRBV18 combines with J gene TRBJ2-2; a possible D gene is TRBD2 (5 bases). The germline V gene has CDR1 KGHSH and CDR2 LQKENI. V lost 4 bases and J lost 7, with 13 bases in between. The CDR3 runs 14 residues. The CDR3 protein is CASSLSNSGGELFF. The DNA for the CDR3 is TGTGCCAGCTCACTTAGTAACAGCGGCGGGGAGCTGTTTTTT.

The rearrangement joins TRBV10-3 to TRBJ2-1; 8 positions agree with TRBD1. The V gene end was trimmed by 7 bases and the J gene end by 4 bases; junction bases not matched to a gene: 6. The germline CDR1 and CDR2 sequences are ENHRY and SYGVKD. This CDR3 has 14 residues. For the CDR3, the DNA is TGTGCCATCACCTTGGACAGGGATTACAATGAGCAGTTCTTC. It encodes CAITLDRDYNEQFF.